A selection of T cell receptor beta chains follows, all from one sample in a study of T cell clones after liver transplantation. The assay was immunoSEQ multiplex PCR, and TCRdb's table has in-frame clones only and misses some. This table has about 72,000 clones, 90% appearing once. This specimen consisted of CD4+ T cells from blood, obtained before liver transplant. These receptors were collected from a human donor who received a liver transplant. CDR3s include the opening cysteine and the closing phenylalanine or tryptophan. A D gene is named only where the DNA matches it firmly. Part of the rows lack a size; the others show once, few, many or a class for expanded clones.

v_gene	abundance	d_gene	j_gene	CDR3aa	CDR3nt
TRBV6-1	-	-	TRBJ1-1	CASSASELVNTEAFF	TGTGCCAGCAGTGCTTCTGAGTTAGTGAACACTGAAGCTTTCTTT
TRBV7-8	-	-	TRBJ2-7	CASSADTAGREQYF	TGTGCCAGCAGCGCCGATACTGCGGGACGGGAGCAGTACTTC
TRBV7-2	-	TRBD1	TRBJ2-1	CASSFGTGFNEQFF	TGTGCCAGCAGCTTCGGGACAGGGTTCAATGAGCAGTTCTTC
TRBV19	-	-	TRBJ2-2	CASSISGALGTGELFF	TGTGCCAGTAGTATTTCGGGGGCATTAGGGACCGGGGAGCTGTTTTTT
TRBV11-3	-	TRBD1	TRBJ2-3	CASSRRDSAPDTQYF	TGTGCCAGCAGCAGACGGGACAGCGCCCCAGATACGCAGTATTTT
TRBV11-3	-	-	TRBJ2-5	CASSFGESTETQYF	TGTGCCAGCAGCTTTGGTGAGAGTACGGAGACCCAGTACTTC
TRBV6-6	-	-	TRBJ2-3	CATSDSTDTQYF	TGTGCCACCTCGGACAGCACAGATACGCAGTATTTT
TRBV28	once	-	TRBJ1-3	CASSNRDTGNTIYF	TGTGCCAGCAGCAACCGGGACACTGGAAACACCATATATTTT
TRBV6-1	-	TRBD1	TRBJ1-2	CASSEATWDRMITYGYTF	TGTGCCAGCAGTGAAGCAACATGGGACAGAATGATCACCTATGGCTACACCTTC
TRBV28	-	-	TRBJ1-1	CASSLGGQGSGTEAFF	TGTGCCAGCAGTTTAGGGGGCCAAGGGAGCGGCACTGAAGCTTTCTTT
TRBV30	-	-	TRBJ1-6	CAWTPHLGDYNSPLHF	TGTGCCTGGACACCCCATTTGGGTGATTATAATTCACCCCTCCACTTT
TRBV2	-	-	TRBJ1-2	CASNSGANYGYTF	TGTGCCAGCAATTCAGGGGCGAACTATGGCTACACCTTC
TRBV6-5	-	-	TRBJ2-1	CASREDTYNEQFF	TGTGCCAGCAGAGAGGATACCTACAATGAGCAGTTCTTC
TRBV5-1	-	-	TRBJ2-5	CASSSGEVGETQYF	TGCGCCAGCAGCTCGGGTGAAGTGGGCGAGACCCAGTACTTC
TRBV5-4	-	TRBD2	TRBJ2-7	CASSLASGTYEQYF	TGTGCCAGCAGCTTGGCTAGCGGGACCTACGAGCAGTACTTC
TRBV30	once	-	TRBJ1-2	CAWSVGPNYGYTF	TGTGCCTGGAGTGTGGGTCCCAACTATGGCTACACCTTC
TRBV19	-	TRBD1	TRBJ1-1	CASSMGQGAGRTEAFF	TGTGCCAGTAGTATGGGGCAGGGGGCAGGGAGAACTGAAGCTTTCTTT